This paragraph reports one T cell receptor beta chain. The V and J ends lost 1 base and 5 bases respectively, with 12 bases between them. This CDR3 has 14 amino acids. Germline values: CDR1 SGHRS, CDR2 YFSETQ. These data come from a study of blood T cell repertoires in COVID-19. Assay: immunoSEQ multiplex PCR; the TCRdb copy retains only in-frame clones and omits some. The profile covers 140,000 to 150,000 clones, with approximately 80% appearing a single time and roughly 8.3% taken by the ten largest. The sequence derives from a human donor with acute or convalescent COVID-19. The donor label of this sample is uncertain. The sample comprised peripheral blood. This chain links TRBV5-1 with TRBJ2-5; no clear D. The CDR3 protein is CASSLRAAAETQYF. The CDR3 bases are TGCGCCAGCAGCTTGCGCGCGGCTGCGGAGACCCAGTACTTC. The full variable domain, with the rest looked up from reference TRBV5-1 and TRBJ2-5, is KAGVTQTPRYLIKTRGQQVTLSCSPISGHRSVSWYQQTPGQGLQFLFEYFSETQRNKGNFPGRFSGRQFSNSRSEMNVSTLELGDSALYLCASSLRAAAETQYFGPGTRLLVL.